Below are 32 T cell receptor beta chains sequenced from a single sample in a study of response to subunit inactivated influenza vaccine. TCRdb reprocessed the RT-PCR reads with MiXCR, giving one entry per CDR3 protein. The data show about 310,000 distinct CDR3 sequences, 22% seen once. This material consisted of PBMCs from blood, taken 21 months after vaccination. The source is a man between 50 and 75 years old who received an inactivated influenza vaccine.

This clonotype was counted many times. The chain employs TRBV12-3 or TRBV12-4 and TRBJ1-5; D gene ambiguous. The CDR3 is 16 amino acids. Trimming shortened V by 5 bases and J by 0 bases, and 14 bases separated the two germline ends. CDR3 sequence (DNA): TGTGCCAGCAGTCCCCGCCCGGTGTCTAGCAATCAGCCCCAGCATTTT. Protein sequence: CASSPRPVSSNQPQHF.

This chain uses TRBV3-1 with TRBJ2-1; 9 bases fit TRBD2. In germline, CDR1 is LGHDT, CDR2 YNNKEL (reference sequence). The V gene end was trimmed by 2 bases and the J gene end by 7 bases; junction bases not matched to a gene: 12. This CDR3 has 17 amino acids. In DNA form, the CDR3 reads TGTGCCAGCAGCCAATCCGGACTAGCGAGAACCCGGAATGAGCAGTTCTTC. Translated, it gives CASSQSGLARTRNEQFF.

The chain has TRBV7-2 and TRBJ1-6; 11 bases line up with TRBD1. The CDR3 loop spans 16 amino acids. The germline gives CDR1 SGHTA, CDR2 FQGNSA. V was pared by 0 bases and J by 6 bases, with 1 base of the junction left unmatched. The chain's CDR3 is CASSLAGTGGNSPLHF. The CDR3 DNA follows: TGTGCCAGCAGCTTAGCGGGGACAGGGGGTAATTCACCCCTCCACTTT.

The rearrangement joins TRBV2 to TRBJ1-2; D ambiguous. This CDR3 contains 14 residues. Germline CDR1 reads SNHLY; CDR2 reads FYNNEI. Trimming took off 3 bases at V and 4 bases at J, with 12 bases between the two ends. As DNA, the CDR3 is TGTGCCAGCAGTGATGTGCGTCGGCCCTATGGCTACACCTTC. It is translated as CASSDVRRPYGYTF.

CDR3 DNA: TGTGCCAGCGGTGACCAGTATAATTCACCCCTCCACTTT. Residues: CASGDQYNSPLHF. The chain links TRBV7-9 to TRBJ1-6, with D uncertain. The CDR3 has 13 residues. The V end lost 8 bases, the J end lost 4 bases, and 9 bases lay between the germline ends. CDR1 is SEHNR, CDR2 FQNEAQ, per germline (reference sequence).

This clonotype was recorded at least ten times. The V gene is TRBV6-5, the J gene TRBJ1-3; D remains unclear. Germline CDR1 is MNHEY and CDR2 is SVGAGI. The V end was cut by 0 bases, the J end by 3 bases, with 9 bases between. The CDR3 consists of 15 residues. CDR3 in DNA: TGTGCCAGCAGTTACTCGATCGGCCGTGGAAACACCATATATTTT. Translation: CASSYSIGRGNTIYF.

This clonotype was observed a few times. This sequence joins TRBV29-1 and TRBJ2-5; no reliable D call. This CDR3 is 12 amino acids long. Germline CDR1 and CDR2: SQVTM and ANQGSEA. The V gene lost 7 bases and the J gene lost 7 bases, with 16 bases spanning the gap. This CDR3 is CSARGPDLTQYF. The CDR3 region has the DNA TGCAGCGCTAGAGGCCCAGATCTGACCCAGTACTTC.

This clonotype appeared a few times. The rearrangement joins TRBV20-1 to TRBJ2-5; D might be TRBD2 (6 bases). The CDR3 totals 11 residues. Trimming removed 3 bases from V and 5 bases from J, with 7 bases in between. Germline V gene sequence: CDR1 DFQATT, CDR2 SNEGSKA (reference sequence). This CDR3 is CSASGGETQYF. Written as DNA, the CDR3 is TGCAGTGCTAGTGGAGGGGAGACCCAGTACTTC.

The CDR3 bases are TGTGCCAGCAGCTTAGCCGCCGGTTGGCGATCTCAAGAGACCCAGTACTTC. Translated: CASSLAAGWRSQETQYF. The chain joins TRBV7-9 to TRBJ2-5; D is unresolved. CDR1 and CDR2 (germline): SEHNR, FQNEAQ (reference sequence). The V gene lost 0 bases and the J gene lost 2 bases, with 16 bases spanning the gap. The CDR3 consists of 17 residues.

This clonotype was counted a few times. J is TRBJ2-5 and V is TRBV9; perhaps D is TRBD1 or TRBD2 (8 bases each). The length of the CDR3 is 14 residues. The ends were cut back, 4 bases at V and 5 bases at J, with 15 bases in the middle. Germline CDR1 and CDR2: SGDLS and YYNGEE. Here the CDR3 DNA reads TGTGCCAGCAGCACTAGCGGACAGGGCGAGACCCAGTACTTC. Its protein product is CASSTSGQGETQYF. Full variable domain (remainder filled in from reference TRBV9 and TRBJ2-5): DSGVTQTPKHLITATGQRVTLRCSPRSGDLSVYWYQQSLDQGLQFLIQYYNGEERAKGNILERFSAQQFPDLHSELNLSSLELGDSALYFCASSTSGQGETQYFGPGTRLLVL.

There are a few counts of this clonotype. The rearrangement uses TRBV4-3 and TRBJ1-4; no reliable D call. In germline, CDR1 is LGHNA, CDR2 YSLEER. The V end lost 1 base, the J end lost 8 bases, and 11 bases lay between the germline ends. The CDR3 loop spans 14 amino acids. This CDR3 is CASSQGSLAEKLFF. CDR3 bases: TGCGCCAGCAGCCAAGGGAGTCTGGCGGAAAAACTGTTTTTT.

This chain uses TRBV4-2 with TRBJ2-7, with TRBD2 identical over 7 bases. V shed 1 base, J shed 1 base, and the junction held 4 bases outside the gene matches. This CDR3 has 15 amino acids. CDR1 is LGHNA and CDR2 is YNFKEQ in the germline V gene. The CDR3 reads CASSQAASGSYEQYF. The CDR3, as DNA: TGTGCCAGCAGCCAAGCAGCTAGCGGATCCTACGAGCAGTACTTC.

The chain combines TRBV29-1 with TRBJ2-5, with 8 bases that match TRBD1. The V segment lost 6 bases and the J segment 4 bases; nucleotides outside the gene matches: 7. Germline CDR1 reads SQVTM; CDR2 reads ANQGSEA. The CDR3 runs 13 residues. The CDR3 protein is CSVDTGGRETQYF. As DNA, the CDR3 is TGCAGCGTAGATACAGGGGGAAGAGAGACCCAGTACTTC.

The chain carries TRBV7-2 and TRBJ1-4, with a possible D match to TRBD1 (5 bases). With 0 bases removed from V and 0 bases from J, the gap between germline ends came to 14 bases. The germline CDR1 and CDR2 sequences are SGHTA and FQGNSA. This CDR3 has 18 residues. The CDR3 reads CASSLAAGRVTTNEKLFF. The DNA for the CDR3 is TGTGCCAGCAGCTTAGCTGCAGGGCGGGTAACAACTAATGAAAAACTGTTTTTT.

This clonotype was observed a handful of times. This chain uses TRBV20-1 with TRBJ1-1, with D perhaps TRBD1 (6 bases). V lost 1 base and J 2 bases, leaving 17 bases between the germline ends. This CDR3 is built from 16 residues. From germline, CDR1 is DFQATT and CDR2 SNEGSKA (reference sequence). The DNA of the CDR3 is TGCAGTGCTAGAGTACCCCTCCAGGACAGTAACACTGAAGCTTTCTTT. Its translation is CSARVPLQDSNTEAFF.

The chain carries TRBV3-1 and TRBJ1-2; TRBD1 might be the D (5 bases). The germline gives CDR1 LGHDT, CDR2 YNNKEL (reference sequence). Trimming took 3 bases from V and 0 from J, leaving 17 bases between them. The CDR3 extends over 17 amino acids. CDR3 sequence: CASSHRRRDLANYGYTF. The CDR3 DNA is TGTGCCAGCAGCCATAGAAGGCGGGACCTAGCTAACTATGGCTACACCTTC.

This clonotype came up a few times. J is TRBJ2-1 and V is TRBV5-1, with 7 bases identical to TRBD2. Germline V gives CDR1 SGHRS, CDR2 YFSETQ. V lost 0 bases, J lost 0 bases, and 3 bases stayed unmatched. The CDR3 is 16 amino acids. The CDR3: CASSLVAGSSYNEQFF. The CDR3 nucleotides read TGCGCCAGCAGCTTGGTAGCGGGTTCCTCCTACAATGAGCAGTTCTTC.

This clonotype showed up many times. J is TRBJ1-4 and V is TRBV5-5, with D maybe TRBD1 (5 bases). Trimming left V 4 bases short and J 4 bases short, with 11 bases between. The CDR3 is made up of 14 amino acids. In germline, CDR1 is SGHKS, CDR2 YYEKEE (reference sequence). The DNA of the CDR3 is TGTGCCAGCAGCCTGACAGTCCTTAATGAAAAACTGTTTTTT. This translates into CASSLTVLNEKLFF. The variable domain in full, with the rest retrieved from reference TRBV5-5 and TRBJ1-4, is DAGVTQSPTHLIKTRGQQVTLRCSPISGHKSVSWYQQVLGQGPQFIFQYYEKEERGRGNFPDRFSARQFPNYSSELNVNALLLGDSALYLCASSLTVLNEKLFFGSGTQLSVL.

The chain carries TRBV4-3 and TRBJ1-5; the D is unclear. Germline V gene sequence: CDR1 LGHNA, CDR2 YSLEER. Trimming took off 0 bases at V and 4 bases at J, with 10 bases between the two ends. The CDR3 length is 15 residues. The CDR3 nucleotides are TGCGCCAGCAGCCAAGATTGGGAAGGAAATCAGCCCCAGCATTTT. Amino acids: CASSQDWEGNQPQHF.

This clonotype was detected only a few times. This sequence joins TRBV29-1 and TRBJ2-1, with D possibly being TRBD2 (5 bases). CDR1 SQVTM and CDR2 ANQGSEA come from the germline V gene. There are 16 residues in the CDR3. Trimming shortened V by 0 bases and J by 8 bases, and 20 bases separated the two germline ends. The DNA for the CDR3 is TGCAGCGTTGAAGATCCCGGGGTCCGTCTCCTCGATGAGCAGTTCTTC. This encodes CSVEDPGVRLLDEQFF.

V gene TRBV10-3 combines with J gene TRBJ2-7; 9 bases align to TRBD1. The V and J ends lost 11 bases and 3 bases, in that order; junction bases with no gene match: 8. CDR1 is ENHRY, CDR2 SYGVKD, per germline. The CDR3 sequence is 13 residues long. The CDR3 region is CALRDRDRYEQYF. CDR3 sequence (DNA): TGTGCCCTCCGGGACAGGGACCGCTACGAGCAGTACTTC.

The gene calls are TRBV12-3 or TRBV12-4 and TRBJ2-2; a weak D match, TRBD2 (6 bases). The CDR3 has 15 residues. V was cut by 3 bases and J by 1 base, with 9 bases left in between. The CDR3 region is CASSFSGENTGELFF. The DNA for the CDR3 is TGTGCCAGCAGTTTTTCGGGGGAGAACACCGGGGAGCTGTTTTTT.

The sample holds a few counts of this clonotype. V is TRBV18 and J is TRBJ2-5; TRBD2 might be the D (7 bases). This CDR3 is built from 14 residues. CDR1 is KGHSH and CDR2 is LQKENI in the germline V gene. Trimming removed 3 bases at V and 5 bases at J, with 13 bases between. This CDR3 reads CASSPAGAYETQYF. The CDR3 DNA is TGTGCCAGCTCACCGGCGGGGGCTTATGAGACCCAGTACTTC.

The CDR3 spells CASSLNGLNYNEQFF. The CDR3 DNA reads as TGTGCCAGCAGCTTAAACGGACTAAATTACAATGAGCAGTTCTTC. The chain links TRBV7-3 to TRBJ2-1, with D possibly matching TRBD2 (6 bases). The CDR3 has 15 amino acids. V was pared by 1 base and J by 4 bases, with 11 bases between. Germline V gene sequence: CDR1 SGHTA, CDR2 FQGTGA.

This clonotype was seen a few times. This chain links TRBV7-2 with TRBJ1-4; no clear D gene. CDR3 length: 14 residues. V was cut by 5 bases and J by 6 bases, with 13 bases left in between. Germline CDR1 reads SGHTA; CDR2 reads FQGNSA. Here the CDR3 reads CASSADTGDEKLFF. DNA of the CDR3: TGTGCCAGCAGCGCCGACACGGGAGATGAAAAACTGTTTTTT.

The genes are TRBV4-2 and TRBJ1-1; a weak D match, TRBD1 (6 bases). The CDR3 is 15 amino acids. Per the germline V gene, CDR1 is LGHNA and CDR2 is YNFKEQ. With 3 bases removed from V and 1 base from J, the gap between germline ends came to 12 bases. DNA for the CDR3: TGTGCCAGCAGCCAGACCGGGACATCGAACACTGAAGCTTTCTTT. Translation: CASSQTGTSNTEAFF.

This sequence joins TRBV4-1 and TRBJ2-2, with D possibly matching TRBD1 (5 bases). CDR1 is MGHRA, CDR2 YSYEKL, per germline. V dropped 1 base and J dropped 4 bases, with 19 bases sitting between them. The CDR3 has 18 residues. CDR3 sequence: CASSQAPRVVQGTGELFF. In DNA form, the CDR3 reads TGCGCCAGCAGCCAAGCCCCGAGAGTTGTTCAGGGCACCGGGGAGCTGTTTTTT.

This rearrangement joins TRBV10-3 to TRBJ1-2, with 9 bases fitting TRBD1. CDR1 and CDR2 from the germline V gene are ENHRY and SYGVKD. Germline trimming cut 0 bases from V and 4 bases from J; bases unmatched to any gene: 9. The CDR3 is 17 amino acids. This CDR3 reads CAISESREGTGLYGYTF. CDR3 sequence (DNA): TGTGCCATCAGTGAGTCGAGGGAAGGGACAGGGCTCTATGGCTACACCTTC.

The genes are TRBV20-1 and TRBJ1-1; D not resolved. CDR1 is DFQATT, CDR2 SNEGSKA, per germline (reference sequence). The germline V and J ends were trimmed by 0 bases and 1 base, with 6 bases remaining between them. The CDR3 loop spans 13 amino acids. CDR3 in amino acids: CSAREAANTEAFF. CDR3 in DNA: TGCAGTGCTAGAGAGGCGGCGAACACTGAAGCTTTCTTT.

V is TRBV20-1 and J is TRBJ2-2; TRBD2 matches 9 bases. The CDR3 runs to 14 residues. Per the germline V gene, CDR1 is DFQATT and CDR2 is SNEGSKA (reference sequence). J gave up 1 base and V 4 bases, and 1 base lay outside the gene matches. The DNA for the CDR3 is TGCAGTGCTAAAGCGGGAGGGAACACCGGGGAGCTGTTTTTT. It codes for CSAKAGGNTGELFF.

The gene calls are TRBV5-6 and TRBJ1-5; unclear D gene. The CDR3 consists of 15 residues. Germline values: CDR1 SGHDT, CDR2 YYEEEE. V was trimmed by 0 bases and J by 3 bases, leaving 10 bases between them. The CDR3 sequence: CASSLAGRTNQPQHF. The DNA of the CDR3 is TGTGCCAGCAGCTTGGCGGGCAGGACCAATCAGCCCCAGCATTTT.

The chain uses TRBV5-1 and TRBJ1-1; 8 nucleotides match TRBD1. The CDR3 loop spans 15 amino acids. Trimming took 2 bases from V and 7 from J; bases not matched to a gene: 10. Germline values: CDR1 SGHRS, CDR2 YFSETQ. CDR3 nucleotides: TGCGCCAGCAGCTTAGGGCAGGGGGCAAACTTTGAAGCTTTCTTT. It yields the protein CASSLGQGANFEAFF.